The rows below give T cell receptor beta chains drawn from one sample of a study of blood T cell repertoires in COVID-19. Sequenced by immunoSEQ multiplex PCR; TCRdb stores in-frame clones only, minus some. The sample consists of hundreds of thousands of clones, about four fifths of them appearing once. The specimen was peripheral blood. The receptor source for this set is a woman older than 75 with COVID-19, enrolled during active disease. The CDR3 runs from the conserved cysteine through the conserved F or W. The order of the fields is clone size, V gene, J gene, D gene, CDR3 protein, CDR3 DNA. The D gene is left open where the match is weak. Size tells how often a clone was seen (once, few, many) or the class of an expanded clone, and some rows leave it out.

NA	TRBV5-6	TRBJ2-7	NA	CASSFRPDSEQYF	TGTGCCAGCAGCTTCCGACCGGACTCCGAGCAGTACTTC
NA	TRBV9	TRBJ2-1	TRBD2	CASSVDPSGNNEQFF	TGTGCCAGCAGCGTAGACCCTAGCGGGAACAATGAGCAGTTCTTC
NA	TRBV7-2	TRBJ1-2	TRBD1	CASSSRDRGYGYTF	TGTGCCAGCAGCTCCCGGGACAGGGGCTATGGCTACACCTTC
NA	TRBV11-2	TRBJ1-3	NA	CASSSQFAAGNTIYF	TGTGCCAGCAGCTCTCAGTTTGCGGCTGGAAACACCATATATTTT
once	TRBV6-6	TRBJ2-2	NA	CASKPNTGELFF	TGTGCCAGCAAGCCCAACACCGGGGAGCTGTTTTTT
once	TRBV10-3	TRBJ2-7	NA	CAISESADEQYF	TGTGCCATCAGTGAGTCGGCGGACGAGCAGTACTTC
NA	TRBV7-6	TRBJ1-4	TRBD1	CASSPRGASNEKLFF	TGTGCCAGCAGCCCCAGGGGGGCATCTAATGAAAAACTGTTTTTT
once	TRBV6-2/TRBV6-3	TRBJ1-1	NA	CASSYDRHTEAFF	TGTGCCAGCAGTTACGACAGGCACACTGAAGCTTTCTTT
NA	TRBV5-1	TRBJ1-1	TRBD1	CASSVTGVVDTEAFF	TGCGCCAGCAGCGTCACAGGGGTCGTTGACACTGAAGCTTTCTTT
NA	TRBV19	TRBJ1-1	NA	CASSGAGVHTEAFF	TGTGCCAGTAGTGGGGCAGGGGTCCACACTGAAGCTTTCTTT
NA	TRBV6-5	TRBJ1-2	NA	CASTGTSSYGYTF	TGTGCCAGCACGGGGACATCTAGCTATGGCTACACCTTC
NA	TRBV2	TRBJ1-2	NA	CASSESQAGYTF	TGTGCCAGCAGTGAAAGCCAGGCCGGCTACACCTTC
few	TRBV5-4	TRBJ2-1	NA	CASSLLSISEQFF	TGTGCCAGCAGCTTGTTGAGCATTAGTGAGCAGTTCTTC
once	TRBV30	TRBJ2-3	NA	CASQGGTDTQYF	TGTGCCTCCCAAGGGGGAACAGATACGCAGTATTTT
NA	TRBV19	TRBJ1-2	NA	CASSMRNGYTF	TGTGCCAGTAGTATGAGGAATGGCTACACCTTC
many	TRBV5-8	TRBJ2-7	NA	CASSLARDTLSYEQYF	TGTGCCAGCAGCTTGGCGAGGGACACCCTATCCTACGAGCAGTACTTC
NA	TRBV6-2/TRBV6-3	TRBJ2-1	NA	CASSFPTMKQFF	TGTGCCAGCAGTTTCCCGACAATGAAGCAGTTCTTC
NA	TRBV27	TRBJ2-5	TRBD2	CASSLWSRAGETQYF	TGTGCCAGCAGTTTATGGTCTCGAGCGGGGGAGACCCAGTACTTC
NA	TRBV29-1	TRBJ1-5	TRBD1	CSAGTENQPQHF	TGCAGCGCTGGGACAGAGAATCAGCCCCAGCATTTT
NA	TRBV7-9	TRBJ2-5	NA	CASSPGSETQYF	TGTGCCAGCAGCCCCGGTTCGGAGACCCAGTACTTC
NA	TRBV18	TRBJ1-2	NA	CASSPYEGTHGYTF	TGTGCCAGCTCACCGTATGAGGGAACCCATGGCTACACCTTC
NA	TRBV25-1	TRBJ1-1	NA	CASSEIGRGLANTEAFF	TGTGCCAGCAGTGAAATCGGACGGGGACTTGCTAACACTGAAGCTTTCTTT
NA	TRBV5-4	TRBJ1-1	NA	CASSFRDLNTEAFF	TGTGCCAGCAGCTTCCGAGATTTGAACACTGAAGCTTTCTTT